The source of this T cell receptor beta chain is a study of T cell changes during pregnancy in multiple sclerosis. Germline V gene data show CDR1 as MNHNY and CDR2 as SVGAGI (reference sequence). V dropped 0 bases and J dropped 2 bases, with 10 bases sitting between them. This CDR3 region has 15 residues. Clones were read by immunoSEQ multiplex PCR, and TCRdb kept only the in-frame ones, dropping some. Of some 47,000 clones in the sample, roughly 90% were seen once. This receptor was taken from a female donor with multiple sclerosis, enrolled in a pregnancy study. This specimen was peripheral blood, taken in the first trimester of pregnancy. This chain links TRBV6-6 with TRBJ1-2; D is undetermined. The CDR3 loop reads CASSYSPRENYGYTF. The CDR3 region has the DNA TGTGCCAGCAGTTACTCCCCGAGGGAAAACTATGGCTACACCTTC.